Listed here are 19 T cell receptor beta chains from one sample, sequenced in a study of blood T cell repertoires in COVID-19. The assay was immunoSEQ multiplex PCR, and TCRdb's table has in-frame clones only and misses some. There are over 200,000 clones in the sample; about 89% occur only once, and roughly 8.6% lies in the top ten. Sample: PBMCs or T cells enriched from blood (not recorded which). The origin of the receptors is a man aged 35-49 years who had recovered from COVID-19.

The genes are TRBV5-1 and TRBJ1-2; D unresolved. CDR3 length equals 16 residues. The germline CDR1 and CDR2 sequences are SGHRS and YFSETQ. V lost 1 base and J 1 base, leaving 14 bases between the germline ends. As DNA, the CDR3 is TGCGCCAGCAGCTTGAAGCAGGTCAGCCTTAACTATGGCTACACCTTC. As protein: CASSLKQVSLNYGYTF.

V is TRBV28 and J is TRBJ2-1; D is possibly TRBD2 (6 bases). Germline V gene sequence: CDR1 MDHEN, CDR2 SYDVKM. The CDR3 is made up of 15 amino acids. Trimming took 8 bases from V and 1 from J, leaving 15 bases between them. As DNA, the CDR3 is TGTGCCAGCTTCGGGGGTTCTGGTTCCTACAATGAGCAGTTCTTC. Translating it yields CASFGGSGSYNEQFF.

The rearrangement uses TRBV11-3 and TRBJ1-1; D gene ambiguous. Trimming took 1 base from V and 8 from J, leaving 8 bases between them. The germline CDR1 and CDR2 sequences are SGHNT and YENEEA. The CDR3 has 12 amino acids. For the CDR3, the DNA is TGTGCCAGCAGCTTAGTCGGGTCCGAAGCTTTCTTT. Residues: CASSLVGSEAFF. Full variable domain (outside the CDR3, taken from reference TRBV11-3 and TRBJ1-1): EAGVVQSPRYKIIEKKQPVAFWCNPISGHNTLYWYLQNLGQGPELLIRYENEEAVDDSQLPKDRFSAERLKGVDSTLKIQPAELGDSAVYLCASSLVGSEAFFGQGTRLTVV.

CDR3 nucleotide sequence: TGTGCCAGCAGCCTAGCCCGACGGGGGACCTACGAGCAGTACTTC. Protein product: CASSLARRGTYEQYF. The chain is built from TRBV13 and TRBJ2-7; a possible D gene is TRBD2 (6 bases). Germline V gene data show CDR1 as PRHDT and CDR2 as FYEKMQ (reference sequence). The V gene lost 5 bases and the J gene lost 2 bases, with 16 bases spanning the gap. The CDR3 is made up of 15 amino acids.

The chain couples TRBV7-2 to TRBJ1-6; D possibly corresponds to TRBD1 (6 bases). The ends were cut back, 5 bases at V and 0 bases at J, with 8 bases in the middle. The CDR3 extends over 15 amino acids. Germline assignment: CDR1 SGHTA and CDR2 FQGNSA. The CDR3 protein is CASSLRGSYNSPLHF. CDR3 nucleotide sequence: TGTGCCAGCAGCCTCAGGGGCTCCTATAATTCACCCCTCCACTTT.

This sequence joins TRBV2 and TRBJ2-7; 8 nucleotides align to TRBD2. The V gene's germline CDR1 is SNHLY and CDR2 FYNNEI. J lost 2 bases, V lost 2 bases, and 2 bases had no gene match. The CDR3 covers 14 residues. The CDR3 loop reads CASSEKAGAYEQYF. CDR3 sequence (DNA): TGTGCCAGCAGTGAAAAAGCGGGAGCCTACGAGCAGTACTTC.

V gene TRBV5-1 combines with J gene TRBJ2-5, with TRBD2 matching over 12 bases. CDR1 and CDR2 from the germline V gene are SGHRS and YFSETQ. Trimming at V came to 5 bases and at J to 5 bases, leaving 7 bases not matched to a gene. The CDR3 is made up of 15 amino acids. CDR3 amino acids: CASRQQTSGSETQYF. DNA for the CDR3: TGCGCCAGCAGACAACAGACTAGCGGGAGTGAGACCCAGTACTTC.

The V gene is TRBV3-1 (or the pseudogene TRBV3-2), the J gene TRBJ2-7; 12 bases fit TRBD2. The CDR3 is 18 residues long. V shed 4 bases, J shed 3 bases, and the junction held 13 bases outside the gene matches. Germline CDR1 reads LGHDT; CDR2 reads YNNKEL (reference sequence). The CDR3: CASSLGLAGRRLIYEQYF. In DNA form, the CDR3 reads TGTGCCAGCAGCCTTGGACTAGCGGGGAGGCGGCTTATCTACGAGCAGTACTTC.

DNA for the CDR3: TGTGCCAGCAGTCCCCCGGGACAGGTTTCCTACGAGCAGTACTTC. It translates to CASSPPGQVSYEQYF. The V and J genes are TRBV6-2 or TRBV6-3 and TRBJ2-7; 8 bases match TRBD1. The J segment lost 1 base and the V segment lost 5 bases, leaving 7 bases of the junction unmatched. The CDR3 loop spans 15 amino acids. Germline CDR1 and CDR2: MNHEY and SVGEGT.

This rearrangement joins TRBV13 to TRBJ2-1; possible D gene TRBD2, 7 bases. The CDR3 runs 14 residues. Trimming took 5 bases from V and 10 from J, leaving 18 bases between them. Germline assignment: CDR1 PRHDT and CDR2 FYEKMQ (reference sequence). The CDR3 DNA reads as TGTGCCAGCAGCCCCGGGTCGAGGGGGGGGGAGCAGTTCTTC. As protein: CASSPGSRGGEQFF.

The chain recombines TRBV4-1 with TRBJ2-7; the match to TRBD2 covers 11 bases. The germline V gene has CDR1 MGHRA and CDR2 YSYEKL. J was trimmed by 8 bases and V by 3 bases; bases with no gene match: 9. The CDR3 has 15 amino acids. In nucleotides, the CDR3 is TGCGCCAGCAGCCAGAAAACTAGCGGGAGAGTTCAGCAGTACTTC. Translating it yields CASSQKTSGRVQQYF.

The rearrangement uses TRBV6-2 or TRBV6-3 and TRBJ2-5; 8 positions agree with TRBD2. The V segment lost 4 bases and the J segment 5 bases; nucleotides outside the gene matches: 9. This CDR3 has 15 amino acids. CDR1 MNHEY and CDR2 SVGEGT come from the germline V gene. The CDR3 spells CASSFHAGGRETQYF. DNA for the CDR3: TGTGCCAGCAGTTTCCATGCGGGGGGCCGTGAGACCCAGTACTTC.

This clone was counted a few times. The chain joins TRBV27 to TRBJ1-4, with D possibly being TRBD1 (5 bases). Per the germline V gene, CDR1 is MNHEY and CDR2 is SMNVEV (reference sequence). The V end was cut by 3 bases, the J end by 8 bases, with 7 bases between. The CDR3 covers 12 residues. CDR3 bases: TGTGCCAGCAGTTTTAGGGGAGAAAAACTGTTTTTT. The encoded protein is CASSFRGEKLFF.

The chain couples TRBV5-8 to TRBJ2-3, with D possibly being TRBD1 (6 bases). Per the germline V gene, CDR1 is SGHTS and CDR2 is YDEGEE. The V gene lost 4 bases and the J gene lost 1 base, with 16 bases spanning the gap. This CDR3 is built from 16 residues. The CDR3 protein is CASSLQDSHGTDTQYF. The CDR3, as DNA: TGTGCCAGCAGCCTCCAGGACAGCCACGGCACAGATACGCAGTATTTT.

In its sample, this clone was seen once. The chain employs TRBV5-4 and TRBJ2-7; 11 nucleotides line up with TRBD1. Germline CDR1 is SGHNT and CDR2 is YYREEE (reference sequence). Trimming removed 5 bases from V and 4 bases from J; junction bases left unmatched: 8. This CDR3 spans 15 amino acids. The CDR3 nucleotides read TGTGCCAGCAGAGCCGGGACAGGGGGTCTTTACGAGCAGTACTTC. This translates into CASRAGTGGLYEQYF.

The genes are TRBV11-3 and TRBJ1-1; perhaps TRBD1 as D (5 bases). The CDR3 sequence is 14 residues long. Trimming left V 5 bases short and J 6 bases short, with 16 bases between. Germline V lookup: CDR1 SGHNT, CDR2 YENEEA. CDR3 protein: CASSRSGLPAEAFF. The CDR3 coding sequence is TGTGCCAGCAGCCGATCAGGGTTGCCGGCTGAAGCTTTCTTT.

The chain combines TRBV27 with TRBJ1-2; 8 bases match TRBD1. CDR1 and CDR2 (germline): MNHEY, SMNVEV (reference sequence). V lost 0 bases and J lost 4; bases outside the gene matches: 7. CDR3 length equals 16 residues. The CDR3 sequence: CASSLSRTGLGYGYTF. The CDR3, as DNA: TGTGCCAGCAGTTTATCCAGGACAGGGCTAGGCTATGGCTACACCTTC.

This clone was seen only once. CDR3 region: CASRPQGSYNSPLHF. The CDR3 DNA reads as TGTGCCAGCAGACCACAGGGTTCCTATAATTCACCCCTCCACTTT. The chain carries TRBV27 and TRBJ1-6; D is perhaps TRBD1 (6 bases). The CDR3 sequence is 15 residues long. Trimming shortened V by 6 bases and J by 1 base, and 10 bases separated the two germline ends. CDR1 and CDR2 from the germline V gene are MNHEY and SMNVEV (reference sequence).

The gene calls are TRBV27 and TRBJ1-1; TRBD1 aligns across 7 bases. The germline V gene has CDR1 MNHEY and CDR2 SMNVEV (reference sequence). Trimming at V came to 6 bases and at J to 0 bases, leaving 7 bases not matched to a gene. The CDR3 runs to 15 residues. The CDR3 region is CASSGQVTMNTEAFF. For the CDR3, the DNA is TGTGCCAGCAGCGGACAGGTGACCATGAACACTGAAGCTTTCTTT.